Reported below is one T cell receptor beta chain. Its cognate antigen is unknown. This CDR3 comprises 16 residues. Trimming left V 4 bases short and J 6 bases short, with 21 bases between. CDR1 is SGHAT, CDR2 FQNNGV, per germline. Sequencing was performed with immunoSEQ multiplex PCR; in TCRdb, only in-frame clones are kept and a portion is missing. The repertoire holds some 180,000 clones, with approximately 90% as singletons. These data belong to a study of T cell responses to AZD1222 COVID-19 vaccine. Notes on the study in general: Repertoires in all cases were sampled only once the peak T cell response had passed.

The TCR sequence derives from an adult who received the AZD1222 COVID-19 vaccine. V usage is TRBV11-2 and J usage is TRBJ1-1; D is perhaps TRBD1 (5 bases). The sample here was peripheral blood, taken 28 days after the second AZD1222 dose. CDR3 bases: TGTGCCAGCAGCTACCAGGGCAGGGCGAGGGCCCCTGAAGCTTTCTTT. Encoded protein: CASSYQGRARAPEAFF.